This T cell receptor beta chain was profiled in a study of cytomegalovirus exposure and HLA in healthy donors. With respect to this clone: As yet, its antigen is unknown.

60 Vbeta and 13 Jbeta primers were used in PCR. The method was immunoSEQ multiplex PCR; TCRdb's version includes in-frame clones alone and lacks a portion of them. Recorded for this sample: 55,000 or so clones. Findings and caveats of the study: In a later analysis, a missense DCLRE1C variant was linked to TCR beta V- and J-gene trimming.

This clonotype was sampled from a woman between 50 and 59 years old in good health and CMV-seropositive. The specimen was PBMCs.

The chain's CDR3 is CASSSMTSSSYNSPLHF. DNA for the CDR3: TGCGCCAGCAGCTCCATGACAAGTAGCTCCTATAATTCACCCCTCCACTTT. The chain uses TRBV5-1 and TRBJ1-6; D not resolved. The V end lost 3 bases, the J end lost 0 bases, and 13 bases lay between the germline ends. In germline, CDR1 is SGHRS, CDR2 YFSETQ. This CDR3 comprises 17 residues.